The sequence of this T cell receptor beta chain was determined in a study of OX40 agonist ivuxolimab in advanced cancers. Overall study context: A mean age of around 60 years, range roughly 23 to 85, was recorded, and around 85% were male.

The V end was cut by 5 bases, the J end by 0 bases, with 20 bases between. This CDR3 has 18 residues. CDR1 MDHEN and CDR2 SYDVKM come from the germline V gene. The assay was immunoSEQ multiplex PCR, and TCRdb's table has in-frame clones only and misses some. In the table there are some 84,000 clones, roughly 89% of which are singletons. Sampling times: baseline, cycle 4 day 1, cycle 7 day 1. The specimen comprised CD4+ or CD8+ T cells sorted from blood, sampled in a trial of the OX40 agonist ivuxolimab. This clonotype was sampled from an adult with an advanced solid tumor such as melanoma, head and neck, liver or kidney cancer. This chain joins TRBV28 and TRBJ2-1; D is tentatively TRBD1 or TRBD2 (5 bases each). The CDR3 here is CASSGDPRSISSYNEQFF. CDR3 DNA sequence: TGTGCCAGCAGTGGGGACCCCCGGTCGATTAGCTCCTACAATGAGCAGTTCTTC.